The present T cell receptor (beta chain) was sequenced within a study of control samples from healthy donors and cancer patients. Assay: immunoSEQ multiplex PCR; the TCRdb copy retains only in-frame clones and omits some. In the table there are roughly 59,000 clones, approximately 92% of which are singletons. The germline CDR1 and CDR2 sequences are SGHRS and YFSETQ. The V and J ends lost 4 bases and 1 base respectively, with 14 bases between them. CDR3 length: 15 amino acids. This clonotype was sampled from a man aged 40-50 years with colorectal cancer. The sequenced sample consisted of PBMCs. This sequence joins TRBV5-1 and TRBJ1-1; D remains ambiguous. In nucleotides, the CDR3 is TGCGCCAGCAGCCCTATACTCACAGCGAACACTGAAGCTTTCTTT. Translation gives CASSPILTANTEAFF.